This entry concerns a single TCR beta chain. Healthy HIV-negative adults with no recent acute infections or vaccinations were recruited as donors. Produced via immunoSEQ multiplex PCR; TCRdb's table is partial and in-frame only. This sample yields 950,000 to 1,200,000 clones, of which roughly 77% are seen a single time; about 0.89% belongs to the top ten. Trimming left V 2 bases short and J 7 bases short, with 12 bases between. This CDR3 has 13 amino acids. The germline V gene has CDR1 SGHAT and CDR2 FQNNGV. The data originate from a study of shared clonotypes between healthy human individuals. What was sequenced was memory CD4+ T cells from PBMCs. The subset denotes: CD45RA-negative fraction. The clonotype was recovered from a man aged 18 to 29 in good health. Some clones in this sample may be carry-over from other donors' samples. The chain employs TRBV11-2 and TRBJ2-7; D ambiguous. The CDR3 DNA sequence: TGTGCCAGCAGCTTACCCGGGTTTTGGGAGCAGTACTTC. Its translation: CASSLPGFWEQYF. Full variable domain (remainder filled in from reference TRBV11-2 and TRBJ2-7): EAGVAQSPRYKIIEKRQSVAFWCNPISGHATLYWYQQILGQGPKLLIQFQNNGVVDDSQLPKDRFSAERLKGVDSTLKIQPAKLEDSAVYLCASSLPGFWEQYFGPGTRLTVT.